The T cell receptor (beta chain) described here comes from a study of technical replicates of blood from four donors. TCRdb keeps only in-frame clones here, not all; method: immunoSEQ multiplex PCR. Of under 95,000 clones detected, around 94% appear once; the ten largest clones hold approximately 0.25%. Sequenced: T cells isolated from PBMCs. The receptor comes from a human donor in good health.

Here the CDR3 DNA reads TGTGCCAGCAGTCTAGCGTATAAAGAGACCCAGTACTTC. Residues: CASSLAYKETQYF. The chain links TRBV6-1 to TRBJ2-5; TRBD2 might be the D (6 bases). Germline CDR1 reads MNHNS; CDR2 reads SASEGT. This CDR3 spans 13 amino acids. V dropped 5 bases and J dropped 3 bases, with 10 bases sitting between them.